This is a list of T cell receptor beta chains from one sample in a study of T-cell reconstitution after alpha-beta-depleted transplantation in children. TCRdb reanalysed the PCR reads using MiXCR and keeps one entry per CDR3 protein. The sample holds about 210,000 distinct CDR3 sequences, roughly a sixth seen once. Sample: PBMCs, mostly from graft donor cells, taken 360 days after TCRalphabeta/CD19-depleted stem cell transplant. These receptors came from a male patient between 2 and 10 years old who had a stem cell transplant for acute lymphoblastic leukemia, so the T cells may come from the graft donor. CDR3s include the opening cysteine and the closing phenylalanine or tryptophan. Each record gives: J gene, D gene, CDR3 length, V gene, clone size, CDR3 protein, CDR3 DNA. A D gene is named only where the DNA matches it firmly. A row's size may be missing; if present it is once, few, many or a size class.

J: TRBJ2-1; D: TRBD2; length: 16; V: TRBV29-1; size: NA; CDR3: CSVEDRLAGSYNEQFF; DNA: TGCAGCGTTGAAGATCGACTAGCAGGATCCTACAATGAGCAGTTCTTC
J: TRBJ2-7; D: TRBD2; length: 13; V: TRBV7-2; size: NA; CDR3: CASSSGTTYEQYF; DNA: TGTGCCAGCAGCTCCGGGACTACTTACGAGCAGTACTTC
J: TRBJ1-3; D: NA; length: 15; V: TRBV13; size: many; CDR3: CASSSTASSGNTIYF; DNA: TGTGCCAGCAGCTCGACGGCCTCCTCTGGAAACACCATATATTTT
J: TRBJ2-3; D: NA; length: 14; V: TRBV29-1; size: NA; CDR3: CSVEDRKRADTQYF; DNA: TGCAGCGTTGAAGATCGGAAGCGCGCAGATACGCAGTATTTT
J: TRBJ2-1; D: NA; length: 12; V: TRBV2; size: NA; CDR3: CATPLGRDEQFF; DNA: TGTGCCACCCCCTTAGGCAGGGATGAGCAGTTCTTC
J: TRBJ1-2; D: NA; length: 14; V: TRBV29-1; size: NA; CDR3: CSATPTQGGHGYTF; DNA: TGCAGCGCCACACCCACTCAGGGAGGCCATGGCTACACCTTC
J: TRBJ2-5; D: TRBD2; length: 16; V: TRBV10-3; size: NA; CDR3: CAISESETSEGETQYF; DNA: TGTGCCATCAGTGAGTCGGAGACTAGCGAGGGGGAGACCCAGTACTTC
J: TRBJ1-1; D: NA; length: 12; V: TRBV10-1; size: many; CDR3: CASSEGGTEAFF; DNA: TGCGCCAGCAGTGAGGGGGGCACTGAAGCTTTCTTT
J: TRBJ2-5; D: NA; length: 13; V: TRBV20-1; size: NA; CDR3: CSAPRLGPETQYF; DNA: TGCAGTGCTCCAAGACTGGGCCCAGAGACCCAGTACTTC
J: TRBJ2-7; D: NA; length: 14; V: TRBV12-3/TRBV12-4; size: NA; CDR3: CASSLPGGPYEQYF; DNA: TGTGCCAGCAGCCTCCCAGGGGGGCCCTACGAGCAGTACTTC
J: TRBJ2-7; D: NA; length: 13; V: TRBV6-5; size: few; CDR3: CASSYQSWYEQYF; DNA: TGTGCCAGCAGTTACCAGTCTTGGTACGAGCAGTACTTC
J: TRBJ2-2; D: NA; length: 12; V: TRBV19; size: NA; CDR3: CASSILTGELFF; DNA: TGTGCCAGTAGTATCCTAACCGGGGAGCTGTTTTTT
J: TRBJ1-2; D: NA; length: 13; V: TRBV7-9; size: NA; CDR3: CASSFSENYGYTF; DNA: TGTGCCAGCAGCTTCTCAGAGAACTATGGCTACACCTTC
J: TRBJ1-1; D: TRBD1; length: 12; V: TRBV29-1; size: NA; CDR3: CSARTGYTEAFF; DNA: TGCAGCGCGCGGACAGGGTACACTGAAGCTTTCTTT
J: TRBJ2-5; D: TRBD2; length: 16; V: TRBV28; size: few; CDR3: CASSWTSGGKKETQYF; DNA: TGTGCCAGCAGTTGGACTAGCGGGGGGAAAAAAGAGACCCAGTACTTC
J: TRBJ2-7; D: TRBD1; length: 14; V: TRBV18; size: NA; CDR3: CASSPQDRDYEQYF; DNA: TGTGCCAGCTCACCACAGGACAGGGACTACGAGCAGTACTTC
J: TRBJ2-1; D: TRBD2; length: 17; V: TRBV5-1; size: few; CDR3: CASSSLIAGAFLDEQFF; DNA: TGCGCCAGCAGCTCCCTCATAGCGGGGGCCTTTCTAGATGAGCAGTTCTTC
J: TRBJ2-1; D: NA; length: 16; V: TRBV7-2; size: few; CDR3: CASSLVGGAGFGEQFF; DNA: TGTGCCAGCAGCTTAGTTGGTGGTGCGGGATTTGGTGAGCAGTTCTTC
J: TRBJ1-1; D: TRBD1; length: 14; V: TRBV7-2; size: few; CDR3: CASSPQQGGTEAFF; DNA: TGTGCCAGCAGCCCTCAACAGGGGGGCACTGAAGCTTTCTTT
J: TRBJ1-5; D: TRBD1; length: 15; V: TRBV2; size: few; CDR3: CASSTQGASNQPQHF; DNA: TGTGCCAGCAGTACACAGGGGGCGAGCAATCAGCCCCAGCATTTT